The 14 T cell receptor beta chains listed next were all sequenced from one sample in a study of cytomegalovirus exposure and HLA in healthy donors. Primers: 60 Vbeta forward and 13 Jbeta reverse. Produced via immunoSEQ multiplex PCR; TCRdb's table is partial and in-frame only. The sample yields about 160,000 clones, about 80% seen once. Sequenced: PBMCs. Source of these receptors: a woman between 50 and 59 years old in good health and CMV-seropositive.

The CDR3 sequence: CASSSRRGASRIYNEQFF. Here the CDR3 DNA reads TGTGCCAGCAGTTCTCGGCGGGGGGCTTCTCGAATCTACAATGAGCAGTTCTTC. The J gene is TRBJ2-1, the V gene TRBV28; 8 nucleotides match TRBD2. Per germline, CDR1 MDHEN and CDR2 SYDVKM. The junction had 14 bases not matched to a gene; V was cut back by 4 bases and J by 3 bases. There are 18 residues in the CDR3.

The V call is TRBV25-1, the J call TRBJ2-7, with TRBD1 identical over 8 bases. CDR3 length: 15 amino acids. The germline gives CDR1 MGHDK, CDR2 SYGVNS. The V gene end was trimmed by 4 bases and the J gene end by 0 bases; junction bases not matched to a gene: 5. The CDR3 here is CASSVWTGNSYEQYF. DNA of the CDR3: TGTGCCAGCAGTGTCTGGACAGGGAACTCCTACGAGCAGTACTTC.

This chain joins TRBV12-5 and TRBJ2-1; weak D call: TRBD2 (7 bases). CDR3 length: 16 residues. CDR1 and CDR2 (germline): LGHNT, FRNRAP. V shed 2 bases and J shed 6 bases, with 17 bases lying between them. The CDR3, as DNA: TGTGCTAGTGGTTTGTCTAGCGGCAGAGGGGGCAATGAGCAGTTCTTC. Translation: CASGLSSGRGGNEQFF. Full variable domain (remainder filled in from reference TRBV12-5 and TRBJ2-1): DARVTQTPRHKVTEMGQEVTMRCQPILGHNTVFWYRQTMMQGLELLAYFRNRAPLDDSGMPKDRFSAEMPDATLATLKIQPSEPRDSAVYFCASGLSSGRGGNEQFFGPGTRLTVL.

The rearrangement uses TRBV2 and TRBJ2-2; D perhaps matches TRBD1 (6 bases). Germline CDR1 is SNHLY and CDR2 is FYNNEI. The ends were cut back, 8 bases at V and 4 bases at J, with 20 bases in the middle. CDR3 size: 16 residues. CDR3 nucleotide sequence: TGTGCCAGCGCCGCCGGCAGGGGTCTCGTCACCGGGGAGCTGTTTTTT. Translated: CASAAGRGLVTGELFF.

The chain carries TRBV27 and TRBJ2-1; possible D gene TRBD2, 11 bases. Germline V CDR1 and CDR2: MNHEY, SMNVEV (reference sequence). V was clipped by 4 bases and J by 4 bases, with 29 bases between them. The CDR3 sequence is 20 residues long. The CDR3 DNA reads TGTGCCAGCAGTTCGGACAGGGGGTGGACTAGCGGGCCCGATTACAATGAGCAGTTCTTC. Translation: CASSSDRGWTSGPDYNEQFF.

The V gene is TRBV28, the J gene TRBJ1-2; D perhaps matches TRBD1 (6 bases). V was cut by 5 bases and J by 1 base, with 14 bases left in between. The CDR3 length is 15 residues. The germline gives CDR1 MDHEN, CDR2 SYDVKM. The DNA for the CDR3 is TGTGCCAGCAGTCGTCAGAGGGGGTTTAACTATGGCTACACCTTC. Translating it yields CASSRQRGFNYGYTF.

J is TRBJ2-3 and V is TRBV7-6; 16 bases map to TRBD2. There are 18 residues in the CDR3. Germline values: CDR1 SGHVS, CDR2 FNYEAQ. V shed 5 bases and J 2 bases; nucleotides not matched to a gene: 7. The DNA for the CDR3 is TGTGCCAGCAGCCCGACCGGGACTAGCGGGGGGGCCACAGATACGCAGTATTTT. Encoded protein: CASSPTGTSGGATDTQYF.

The chain carries TRBV6-6 and TRBJ1-1; D uncertain. Trimming cost V 5 bases and J 0 bases, with 16 bases left between them. The CDR3 covers 16 residues. CDR1 MNHNY and CDR2 SVGAGI come from the germline V gene (reference sequence). The CDR3 DNA is TGTGCCAGCAGTAGCCGGGTGGCGTCGATGAACACTGAAGCTTTCTTT. This translates into CASSSRVASMNTEAFF.

This clone was seen a handful of times. The genes are TRBV5-4 and TRBJ2-6; TRBD1 is a possible D gene (5 bases). V was shortened by 4 bases and J by 0 bases, with 20 bases between the two germline ends. Germline V gives CDR1 SGHNT, CDR2 YYREEE (reference sequence). The CDR3 sequence is 19 residues long. CDR3 region: CASSLGPPSQVSGANVLTF. The CDR3, as DNA: TGTGCCAGCAGCCTGGGGCCGCCCAGCCAGGTCTCTGGGGCCAACGTCCTGACTTTC.

V usage is TRBV2 and J usage is TRBJ2-7; D possibly corresponds to TRBD2 (6 bases). Trimming cost V 3 bases and J 0 bases, with 9 bases left between them. The CDR3 is 14 residues long. CDR1 is SNHLY and CDR2 is FYNNEI in the germline V gene. Written as DNA, the CDR3 is TGTGCCAGCAGTGACGGCGGGATCTCCTACGAGCAGTACTTC. Translating it yields CASSDGGISYEQYF.

The chain combines TRBV9 with TRBJ2-3; D is perhaps TRBD2 (6 bases). V was shortened by 3 bases and J by 4 bases, with 12 bases between the two germline ends. Germline CDR1 SGDLS, CDR2 YYNGEE. CDR3 length equals 14 residues. The CDR3: CASSARDLPDTQYF. CDR3 nucleotide sequence: TGTGCCAGCAGCGCCAGGGACTTACCAGATACGCAGTATTTT.

V gene TRBV7-9 combines with J gene TRBJ1-2; 9 bases align to TRBD1. The V gene end was trimmed by 4 bases and the J gene end by 7 bases; junction bases not matched to a gene: 4. In germline, CDR1 is SEHNR, CDR2 FQNEAQ (reference sequence). The CDR3 has 13 residues. This CDR3 reads CASSSGQGSGYTF. The CDR3, as DNA: TGTGCCAGCAGCTCGGGACAGGGCAGTGGCTACACCTTC.

The rearrangement joins TRBV6-5 to TRBJ1-6; D is possibly TRBD1 (5 bases). Between the trimmed V and J ends, which lost 0 bases and 8 bases, there was a span of 14 bases. The CDR3 runs 16 residues. Germline CDR1 MNHEY, CDR2 SVGAGI. In DNA form, the CDR3 reads TGTGCCAGCAGTTACTCCGCAGGGTCTTTCCATTCACCCCTCCACTTT. This codes for CASSYSAGSFHSPLHF.

The V gene is TRBV25-1, the J gene TRBJ2-5, with D perhaps matching TRBD1 (6 bases). Germline CDR1 is MGHDK and CDR2 is SYGVNS. The V end lost 4 bases, the J end lost 2 bases, and 14 bases lay between the germline ends. The CDR3 loop spans 15 amino acids. The CDR3 loop is CASSAQGLGQETQYF. The CDR3 DNA is TGTGCCAGCAGTGCCCAGGGGCTGGGGCAAGAGACCCAGTACTTC.